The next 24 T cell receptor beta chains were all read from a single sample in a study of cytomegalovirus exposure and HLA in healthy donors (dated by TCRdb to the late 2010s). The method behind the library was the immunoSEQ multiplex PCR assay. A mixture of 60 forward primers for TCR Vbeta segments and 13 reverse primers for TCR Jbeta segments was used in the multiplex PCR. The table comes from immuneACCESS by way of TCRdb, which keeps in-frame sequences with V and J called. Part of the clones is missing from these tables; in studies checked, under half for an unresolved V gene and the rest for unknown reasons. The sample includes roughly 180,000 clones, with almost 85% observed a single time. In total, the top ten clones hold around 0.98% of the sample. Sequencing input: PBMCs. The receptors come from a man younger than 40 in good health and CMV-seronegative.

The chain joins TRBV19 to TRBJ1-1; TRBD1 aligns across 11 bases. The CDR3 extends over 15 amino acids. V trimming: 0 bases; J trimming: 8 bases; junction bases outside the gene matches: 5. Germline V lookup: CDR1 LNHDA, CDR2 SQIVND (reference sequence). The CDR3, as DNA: TGTGCCAGTAGTATAGACGGGACAGGGGGAGCCGAAGCTTTCTTT. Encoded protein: CASSIDGTGGAEAFF.

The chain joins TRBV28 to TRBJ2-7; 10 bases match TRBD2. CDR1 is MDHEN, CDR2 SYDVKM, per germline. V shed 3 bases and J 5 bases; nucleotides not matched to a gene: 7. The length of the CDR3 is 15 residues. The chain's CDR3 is CASSLGGLAWHEQYF. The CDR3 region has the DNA TGTGCCAGCAGTTTGGGGGGACTAGCGTGGCACGAGCAGTACTTC.

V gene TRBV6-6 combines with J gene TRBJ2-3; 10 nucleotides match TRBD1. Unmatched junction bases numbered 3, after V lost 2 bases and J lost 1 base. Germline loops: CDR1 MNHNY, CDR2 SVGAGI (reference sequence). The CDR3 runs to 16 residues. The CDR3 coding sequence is TGTGCCAGCAGTTACAGGGACAGGGGACGCACAGATACGCAGTATTTT. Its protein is CASSYRDRGRTDTQYF.

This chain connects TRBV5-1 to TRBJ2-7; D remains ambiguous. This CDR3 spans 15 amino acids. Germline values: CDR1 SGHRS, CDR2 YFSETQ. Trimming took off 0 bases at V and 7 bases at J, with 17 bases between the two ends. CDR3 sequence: CASSLAGSVPFEQYF. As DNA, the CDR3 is TGCGCCAGCAGCTTGGCAGGTTCCGTCCCCTTTGAGCAGTACTTC. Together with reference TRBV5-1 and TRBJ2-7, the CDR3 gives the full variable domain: KAGVTQTPRYLIKTRGQQVTLSCSPISGHRSVSWYQQTPGQGLQFLFEYFSETQRNKGNFPGRFSGRQFSNSRSEMNVSTLELGDSALYLCASSLAGSVPFEQYFGPGTRLTVT.

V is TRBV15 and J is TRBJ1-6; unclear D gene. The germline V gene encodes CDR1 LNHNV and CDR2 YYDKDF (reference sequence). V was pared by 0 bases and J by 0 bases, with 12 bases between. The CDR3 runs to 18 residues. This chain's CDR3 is CATSRDYRIGSYNSPLHF. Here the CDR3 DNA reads TGTGCCACCAGCAGAGATTACAGAATCGGCTCCTATAATTCACCCCTCCACTTT.

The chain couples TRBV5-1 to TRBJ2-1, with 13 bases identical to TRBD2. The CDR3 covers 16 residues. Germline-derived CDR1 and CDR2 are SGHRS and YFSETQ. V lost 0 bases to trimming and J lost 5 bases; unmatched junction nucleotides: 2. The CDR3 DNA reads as TGCGCCAGCAGCTTGGAACTAGCGGGAGGGAACAATGAGCAGTTCTTC. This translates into CASSLELAGGNNEQFF.

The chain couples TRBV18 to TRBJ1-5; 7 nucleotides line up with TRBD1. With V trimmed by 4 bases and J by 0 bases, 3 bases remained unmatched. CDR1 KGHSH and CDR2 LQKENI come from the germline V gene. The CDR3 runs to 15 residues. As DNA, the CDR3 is TGTGCCAGCTCACTAACAGGGGATAGCAATCAGCCCCAGCATTTT. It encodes CASSLTGDSNQPQHF.

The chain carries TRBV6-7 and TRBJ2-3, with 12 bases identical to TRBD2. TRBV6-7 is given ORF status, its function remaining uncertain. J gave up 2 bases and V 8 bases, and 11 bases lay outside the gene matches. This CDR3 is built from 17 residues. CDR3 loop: CASGTSGSRAHTDTQYF. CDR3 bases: TGTGCCAGCGGGACTAGCGGGTCCAGGGCCCACACAGATACGCAGTATTTT.

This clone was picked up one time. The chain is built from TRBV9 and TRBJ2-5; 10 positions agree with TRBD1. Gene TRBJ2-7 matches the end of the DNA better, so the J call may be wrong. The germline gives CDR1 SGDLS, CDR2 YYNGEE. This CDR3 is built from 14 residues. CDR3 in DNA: TGTGCCAGCAGCCGGGACAGGGGAACCTACGAGCAGTACTTC. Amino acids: CASSRDRGTYEQYF.

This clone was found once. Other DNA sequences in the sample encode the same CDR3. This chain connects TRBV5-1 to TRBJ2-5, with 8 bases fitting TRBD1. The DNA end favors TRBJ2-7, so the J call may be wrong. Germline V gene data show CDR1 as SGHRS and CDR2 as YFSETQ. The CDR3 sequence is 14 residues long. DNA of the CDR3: TGCGCCAGCAGCTTGGGTACAGGGGGCTACGAGCAGTACTTC. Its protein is CASSLGTGGYEQYF.

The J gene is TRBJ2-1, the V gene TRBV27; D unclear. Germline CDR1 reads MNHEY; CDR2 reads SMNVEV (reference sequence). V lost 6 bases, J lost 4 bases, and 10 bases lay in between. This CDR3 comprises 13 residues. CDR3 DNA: TGTGCCAGCAGATCAGGTTTTTACAATGAGCAGTTCTTC. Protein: CASRSGFYNEQFF.

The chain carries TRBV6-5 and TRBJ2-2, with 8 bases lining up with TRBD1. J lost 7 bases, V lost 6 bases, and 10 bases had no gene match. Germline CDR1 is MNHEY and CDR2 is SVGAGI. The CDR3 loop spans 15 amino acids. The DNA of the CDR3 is TGTGCCAGCAGACCTAGGACAGGGTGGGGCGGGGAGCTGTTTTTT. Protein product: CASRPRTGWGGELFF.

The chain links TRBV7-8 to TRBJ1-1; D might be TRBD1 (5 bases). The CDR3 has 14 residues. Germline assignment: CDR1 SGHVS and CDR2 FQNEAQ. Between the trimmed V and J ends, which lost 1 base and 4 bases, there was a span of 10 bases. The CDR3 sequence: CASSLGSRVTEAFF. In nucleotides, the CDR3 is TGTGCCAGCAGCTTAGGCAGCAGGGTCACTGAAGCTTTCTTT.

Written as DNA, the CDR3 is TGTGCCAGCAGCTCCGGACAGGGGGCTAACACAGATACGCAGTATTTT. Protein product: CASSSGQGANTDTQYF. V is TRBV7-2 and J is TRBJ2-3; 11 bases are shared with TRBD1. The CDR3 covers 16 residues. V lost 4 bases to trimming and J lost 2 bases; unmatched junction nucleotides: 5. Germline V CDR1 and CDR2: SGHTA, FQGNSA. The variable domain in full, completed from reference TRBV7-2 and TRBJ2-3, reads GAGVSQSPSNKVTEKGKDVELRCDPISGHTALYWYRQSLGQGLEFLIYFQGNSAPDKSGLPSDRFSAERTGGSVSTLTIQRTQQEDSAVYLCASSSGQGANTDTQYFGPGTRLTVL.

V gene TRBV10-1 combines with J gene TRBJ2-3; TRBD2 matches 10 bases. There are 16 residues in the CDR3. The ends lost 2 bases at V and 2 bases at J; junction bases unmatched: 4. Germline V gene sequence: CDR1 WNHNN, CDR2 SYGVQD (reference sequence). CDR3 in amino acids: CASSETSGVNTDTQYF. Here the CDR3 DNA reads TGCGCCAGCAGTGAGACTAGCGGGGTTAACACAGATACGCAGTATTTT.

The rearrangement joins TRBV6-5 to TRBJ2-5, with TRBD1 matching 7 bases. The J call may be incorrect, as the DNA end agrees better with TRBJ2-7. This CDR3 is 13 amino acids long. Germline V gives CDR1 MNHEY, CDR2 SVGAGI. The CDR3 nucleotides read TGTGCCAGCAGCTCGACAGGGAGCCACGAGCAGTACTTC. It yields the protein CASSSTGSHEQYF.

The CDR3 coding sequence is TGTGCCAGTAGCTTAGAGGGAAGCTCCTACAATGAGCAGTTCTTC. The encoded protein is CASSLEGSSYNEQFF. The chain carries TRBV19 and TRBJ2-1; TRBD2 might be the D (5 bases). Germline loops: CDR1 LNHDA, CDR2 SQIVND (reference sequence). V was pared by 6 bases and J by 0 bases, with 12 bases between. The CDR3 contains 15 residues.

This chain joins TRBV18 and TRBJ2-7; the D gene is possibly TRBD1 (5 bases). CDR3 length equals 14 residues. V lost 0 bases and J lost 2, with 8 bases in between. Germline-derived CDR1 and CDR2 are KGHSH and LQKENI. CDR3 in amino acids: CASSPPRGPYEQYF. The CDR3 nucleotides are TGTGCCAGCTCACCACCAAGGGGCCCCTACGAGCAGTACTTC.

CDR3 in DNA: TGTGCCAGCAGTGCACTGATAGCCAAAAACATTCAGTACTTC. Its protein product is CASSALIAKNIQYF. The gene calls are TRBV6-1 and TRBJ2-4; D uncertain. The CDR3 has 14 residues. Trimming took 4 bases from V and 0 from J, leaving 7 bases between them. From germline, CDR1 is MNHNS and CDR2 SASEGT.

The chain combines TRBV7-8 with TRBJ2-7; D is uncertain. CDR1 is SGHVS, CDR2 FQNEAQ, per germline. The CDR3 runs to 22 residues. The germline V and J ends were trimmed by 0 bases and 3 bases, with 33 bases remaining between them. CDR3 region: CASSLALFRDATEEAMNYEQYF. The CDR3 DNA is TGTGCCAGCAGCTTAGCCCTGTTCCGCGATGCGACCGAAGAAGCGATGAACTACGAGCAGTACTTC.

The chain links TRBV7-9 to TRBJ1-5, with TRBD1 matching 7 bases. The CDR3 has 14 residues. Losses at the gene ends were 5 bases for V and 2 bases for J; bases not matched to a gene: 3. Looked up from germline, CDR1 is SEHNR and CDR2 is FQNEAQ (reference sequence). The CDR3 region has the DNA TGTGCCAGCAGCCAAGGGACAGGCAATCAGCCCCAGCATTTT. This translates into CASSQGTGNQPQHF.

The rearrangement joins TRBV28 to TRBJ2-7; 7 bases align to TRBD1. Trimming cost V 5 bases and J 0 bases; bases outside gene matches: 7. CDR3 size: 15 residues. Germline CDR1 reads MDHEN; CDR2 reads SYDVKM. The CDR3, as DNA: TGTGCCAGCAGTCGAGGGGGCAAGGACTCCTACGAGCAGTACTTC. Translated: CASSRGGKDSYEQYF. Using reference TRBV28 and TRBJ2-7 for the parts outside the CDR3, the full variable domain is DVKVTQSSRYLVKRTGEKVFLECVQDMDHENMFWYRQDPGLGLRLIYFSYDVKMKEKGDIPEGYSVSREKKERFSLILESASTNQTSMYLCASSRGGKDSYEQYFGPGTRLTVT.

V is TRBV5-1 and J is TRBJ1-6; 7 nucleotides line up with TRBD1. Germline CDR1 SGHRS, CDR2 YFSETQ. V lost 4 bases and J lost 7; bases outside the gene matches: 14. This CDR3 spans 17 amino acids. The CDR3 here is CASSPGPWGQLNSPLHF. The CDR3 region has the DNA TGCGCCAGCAGCCCAGGCCCTTGGGGACAGCTAAATTCACCCCTCCACTTT.

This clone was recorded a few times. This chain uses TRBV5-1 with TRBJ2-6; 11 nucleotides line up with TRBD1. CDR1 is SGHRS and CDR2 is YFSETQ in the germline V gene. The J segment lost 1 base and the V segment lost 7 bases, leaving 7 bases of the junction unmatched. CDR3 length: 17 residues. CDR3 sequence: CASRLGQGASGANVLTF. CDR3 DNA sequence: TGCGCCAGCCGACTTGGACAGGGGGCGTCTGGGGCCAACGTCCTGACTTTC.